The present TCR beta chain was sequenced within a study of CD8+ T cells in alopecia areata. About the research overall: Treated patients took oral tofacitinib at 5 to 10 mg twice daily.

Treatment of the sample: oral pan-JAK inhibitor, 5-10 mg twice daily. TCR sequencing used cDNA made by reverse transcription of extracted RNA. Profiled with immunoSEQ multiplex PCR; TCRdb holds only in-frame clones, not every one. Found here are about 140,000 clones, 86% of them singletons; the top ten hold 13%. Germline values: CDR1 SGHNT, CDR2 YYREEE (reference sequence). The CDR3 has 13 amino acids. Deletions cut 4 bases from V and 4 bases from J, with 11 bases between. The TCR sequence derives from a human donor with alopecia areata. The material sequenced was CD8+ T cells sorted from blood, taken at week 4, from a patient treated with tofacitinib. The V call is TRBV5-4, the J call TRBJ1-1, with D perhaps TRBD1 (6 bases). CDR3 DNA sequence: TGTGCCAGCAGCGGTAGGGGGGGCACTGAAGCTTTCTTT. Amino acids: CASSGRGGTEAFF.